These T cell receptor beta chains were read from a single sample in a study of T cell responses to AZD1222 COVID-19 vaccine. Here immunoSEQ multiplex PCR was the method, and the copy in TCRdb shows in-frame clones only, minus some. The sample consists of about 99,000 clones, approximately 90% of them appearing once. Sequences were derived from peripheral blood, sampled on day 0 of AZD1222 vaccination. The origin of the receptors is an adult in good health. CDR3s include the opening cysteine and the closing phenylalanine or tryptophan. The D gene is left open where the match is weak. Size tells how often a clone was seen (once, few, many) or the class of an expanded clone, and some rows leave it out.

j_gene: TRBJ2-7; abundance: -; d_gene: TRBD2; v_gene: TRBV5-1; CDR3nt: TGCGCCAGCAGCCCAACTAGCGGGAGCTCCGAGCAGTACTTC; CDR3aa: CASSPTSGSSEQYF
j_gene: TRBJ1-4; abundance: -; d_gene: -; v_gene: TRBV6-5; CDR3nt: TGTGCCAGCAGAACCTACAGGGTGACTAATGAAAAACTGTTTTTT; CDR3aa: CASRTYRVTNEKLFF
j_gene: TRBJ2-3; abundance: -; d_gene: -; v_gene: TRBV3-1/TRBV3-2; CDR3nt: TGTGCCAGCAGCCAAGACGCGGGCGCCACAGATACGCAGTATTTT; CDR3aa: CASSQDAGATDTQYF
j_gene: TRBJ2-1; abundance: -; d_gene: TRBD2; v_gene: TRBV7-3; CDR3nt: TGTGCCAGCAGCTTAGGTCCTCTAGCGGGAGGGATCTCCTACAATGAGCAGTTCTTC; CDR3aa: CASSLGPLAGGISYNEQFF
j_gene: TRBJ1-1; abundance: -; d_gene: -; v_gene: TRBV9; CDR3nt: TGTGCCAGCAGCGTAGGGCCCGGGGGCGAAATGAACACTGAAGCTTTCTTT; CDR3aa: CASSVGPGGEMNTEAFF
j_gene: TRBJ2-1; abundance: once; d_gene: TRBD2; v_gene: TRBV9; CDR3nt: TGTGCCAGCAGCGTAGGAGGGAGCGGGGATGAGCAGTTCTTC; CDR3aa: CASSVGGSGDEQFF
j_gene: TRBJ1-5; abundance: -; d_gene: -; v_gene: TRBV28; CDR3nt: TGTGCCAGCAGAATCAGGGGATATAGCAATCAGCCCCAGCATTTT; CDR3aa: CASRIRGYSNQPQHF
j_gene: TRBJ2-7; abundance: -; d_gene: TRBD2; v_gene: TRBV30; CDR3nt: TGTGCCTGGATCCCTAGCGGGAGGGCCTTAGGCGAGCAGTACTTC; CDR3aa: CAWIPSGRALGEQYF
j_gene: TRBJ2-1; abundance: -; d_gene: -; v_gene: TRBV25-1; CDR3nt: TGTGCCAGCAGTCAAGACAGCCCAGAGCAGTTCTTC; CDR3aa: CASSQDSPEQFF
j_gene: TRBJ1-2; abundance: -; d_gene: -; v_gene: TRBV7-8; CDR3nt: TGTGCCAGCAGCCCTAGATCGGGGTCAGATACTAACTATGGCTACACCTTC; CDR3aa: CASSPRSGSDTNYGYTF
j_gene: TRBJ1-1; abundance: once; d_gene: -; v_gene: TRBV9; CDR3nt: TGTGCCAGCAGCGTAGAGGCTCAGCTTAACACTGAAGCTTTCTTT; CDR3aa: CASSVEAQLNTEAFF
j_gene: TRBJ2-1; abundance: -; d_gene: -; v_gene: TRBV11-3; CDR3nt: TGTGCCAGCAGCTTAGGGGGGACGACGTACAATGAGCAGTTCTTC; CDR3aa: CASSLGGTTYNEQFF
j_gene: TRBJ2-3; abundance: -; d_gene: TRBD2; v_gene: TRBV25-1; CDR3nt: TGTGCCAGCGCCAGCGGGAGGGCCATAGATACGCAGTATTTT; CDR3aa: CASASGRAIDTQYF
j_gene: TRBJ2-1; abundance: -; d_gene: -; v_gene: TRBV14; CDR3nt: TGTGCCAGCAGCCAAGATATGAACATATACAATGAGCAGTTCTTC; CDR3aa: CASSQDMNIYNEQFF
j_gene: TRBJ2-5; abundance: -; d_gene: TRBD1; v_gene: TRBV6-5; CDR3nt: TGTGCCAGCGAGACAGGGGGAACAGAGACCCAGTACTTC; CDR3aa: CASETGGTETQYF
j_gene: TRBJ1-5; abundance: -; d_gene: -; v_gene: TRBV7-9; CDR3nt: TGTGCCAGCAGCTTTGGACAGCCGGGGGTGCGCAATCAGCCCCAGCATTTT; CDR3aa: CASSFGQPGVRNQPQHF
j_gene: TRBJ1-4; abundance: -; d_gene: -; v_gene: TRBV19; CDR3nt: TGTGCCAGTAGTGTCACCGGGCCCCATGGCGAAAAACTGTTTTTT; CDR3aa: CASSVTGPHGEKLFF
j_gene: TRBJ2-1; abundance: -; d_gene: TRBD2; v_gene: TRBV11-2; CDR3nt: TGTGCCAGCAGCTTAGGGCGGGAGCGGGGTGAGCAGTTCTTC; CDR3aa: CASSLGRERGEQFF
j_gene: TRBJ1-1; abundance: few; d_gene: -; v_gene: TRBV5-4; CDR3nt: TGTGCCAGCAGCTTTGGGGGGGGCGTGATGAACACTGAAGCTTTCTTT; CDR3aa: CASSFGGGVMNTEAFF
j_gene: TRBJ2-6; abundance: -; d_gene: -; v_gene: TRBV19; CDR3nt: TGTGCCAGTGGACAGCCTATATCTGGGGCCAACGTCCTGACTTTC; CDR3aa: CASGQPISGANVLTF
j_gene: TRBJ2-7; abundance: -; d_gene: TRBD2; v_gene: TRBV29-1; CDR3nt: TGCAGCGTTGGATTTCGCGGGAGGGCCGGTGAGCAGTACTTC; CDR3aa: CSVGFRGRAGEQYF
j_gene: TRBJ2-7; abundance: -; d_gene: -; v_gene: TRBV30; CDR3nt: TGTGCCTGGACCAGTACCGGACAGGAGCAGTACTTC; CDR3aa: CAWTSTGQEQYF
j_gene: TRBJ2-7; abundance: -; d_gene: TRBD2; v_gene: TRBV6-2/TRBV6-3; CDR3nt: TGTGCCAGCAGTCGACCGGGACTAGCGGGAGTCGAGCAGTACTTC; CDR3aa: CASSRPGLAGVEQYF
j_gene: TRBJ2-3; abundance: -; d_gene: TRBD1; v_gene: TRBV25-1; CDR3nt: TGTGCCAGCAGTGAATATGAGACAGGGGGCAAGAATACGCAGTATTTT; CDR3aa: CASSEYETGGKNTQYF
j_gene: TRBJ2-2; abundance: -; d_gene: TRBD2; v_gene: TRBV19; CDR3nt: TGTGCCAGTAGTATACGCTCTAGCGGAGTCCTTACGAACACCGGGGAGCTGTTTTTT; CDR3aa: CASSIRSSGVLTNTGELFF
j_gene: TRBJ2-5; abundance: -; d_gene: TRBD1; v_gene: TRBV28; CDR3nt: TGTGCCAGCAGTTTCACGAGGGATGGGACAGGGCTAGAGACCCAGTACTTC; CDR3aa: CASSFTRDGTGLETQYF
j_gene: TRBJ1-1; abundance: -; d_gene: -; v_gene: TRBV27; CDR3nt: TGTGCCAGCAGCCCTGGGCCAGAAAACACTGAAGCTTTCTTT; CDR3aa: CASSPGPENTEAFF
j_gene: TRBJ2-3; abundance: -; d_gene: TRBD1; v_gene: TRBV28; CDR3nt: TGTGCCGCGGGACAGGGGGCCCACCGGGATACGCAGTATTTT; CDR3aa: CAAGQGAHRDTQYF
j_gene: TRBJ2-7; abundance: -; d_gene: -; v_gene: TRBV21-1; CDR3nt: TGTGCCGGTCTTATTAGCGAGACCTACGAGCAGTACTTC; CDR3aa: CAGLISETYEQYF
j_gene: TRBJ2-7; abundance: medium-sized; d_gene: TRBD1; v_gene: TRBV7-8; CDR3nt: TGTGCCAGCAGCTTAGCCGGGACAGGGGGGACGGGCTACGAGCAGTACTTC; CDR3aa: CASSLAGTGGTGYEQYF
j_gene: TRBJ1-1; abundance: few; d_gene: TRBD1; v_gene: TRBV5-1; CDR3nt: TGCGCCAGCAGCTTTTTAGGGGGCTTAGCTGAAGCTTTCTTT; CDR3aa: CASSFLGGLAEAFF
j_gene: TRBJ1-6; abundance: few; d_gene: -; v_gene: TRBV6-5; CDR3nt: TGTGCCAGCAGTTACCGTGCCTCCTATAATTCACCCCTCCACTTT; CDR3aa: CASSYRASYNSPLHF
j_gene: TRBJ2-7; abundance: -; d_gene: -; v_gene: TRBV5-4; CDR3nt: TGTGCCAGCAGCGCCGTTTGGGCGGGAAATTACGAGCAGTACTTC; CDR3aa: CASSAVWAGNYEQYF
j_gene: TRBJ2-7; abundance: -; d_gene: TRBD1; v_gene: TRBV24-1; CDR3nt: TGTGCCACCCGGGACAGGTCCTACGAGCAGTACTTC; CDR3aa: CATRDRSYEQYF
j_gene: TRBJ2-5; abundance: -; d_gene: TRBD1; v_gene: TRBV6-1; CDR3nt: TGTGCCAGCAGTGAATGGGGATTAACAGGGGGCTGGCGGGAGACCCAGTACTTC; CDR3aa: CASSEWGLTGGWRETQYF
j_gene: TRBJ1-6; abundance: once; d_gene: TRBD1; v_gene: TRBV7-6; CDR3nt: TGTGCCAGCAGCTTAGCGTCGCTCGCAGGGGGTTCACCCCTCCACTTT; CDR3aa: CASSLASLAGGSPLHF
j_gene: TRBJ1-5; abundance: once; d_gene: -; v_gene: TRBV28; CDR3nt: TGTGCCAGCAGTCCTCGGACGGCCAATCAGCCCCAGCATTTT; CDR3aa: CASSPRTANQPQHF
j_gene: TRBJ1-5; abundance: -; d_gene: -; v_gene: TRBV5-1; CDR3nt: TGCGCCAGCAGCTTGGAGGGGCCCGTTGGCAATCAGCCCCAGCATTTT; CDR3aa: CASSLEGPVGNQPQHF
j_gene: TRBJ2-7; abundance: -; d_gene: TRBD2; v_gene: TRBV6-1; CDR3nt: TGTGCCAGCAGTGAAGAGCGGGAGGGCTCCTACGAGCAGTACTTC; CDR3aa: CASSEEREGSYEQYF
j_gene: TRBJ1-2; abundance: -; d_gene: TRBD1; v_gene: TRBV7-9; CDR3nt: TGTGCCAGCAGCTCAGGGGGCGCGTGGAACTATGGCTACACCTTC; CDR3aa: CASSSGGAWNYGYTF
j_gene: TRBJ1-5; abundance: -; d_gene: -; v_gene: TRBV15; CDR3nt: TGTGCCACCAGCAGGGAGCGGAATCAGCCCCAGCATTTT; CDR3aa: CATSRERNQPQHF
j_gene: TRBJ2-5; abundance: -; d_gene: TRBD2; v_gene: TRBV7-9; CDR3nt: TGTGCCAGCGGGCTAGCGGTAGGGGAGACCCAGTACTTC; CDR3aa: CASGLAVGETQYF
j_gene: TRBJ1-6; abundance: -; d_gene: TRBD1; v_gene: TRBV7-8; CDR3nt: TGTGCCAGCAGCCTACATGGGGCGGGGCAGGGGGCTTTTAATTCACCCCTCCACTTT; CDR3aa: CASSLHGAGQGAFNSPLHF
j_gene: TRBJ1-6; abundance: -; d_gene: -; v_gene: TRBV5-1; CDR3nt: TGCGCCAGCAGGTCCTTCATGGATAATTCACCCCTCCACTTT; CDR3aa: CASRSFMDNSPLHF
j_gene: TRBJ1-4; abundance: -; d_gene: -; v_gene: TRBV28; CDR3nt: TGTGCCAGCAGCGATCAGGGAGGGCGGCATGAAAAACTGTTTTTT; CDR3aa: CASSDQGGRHEKLFF
j_gene: TRBJ2-2; abundance: -; d_gene: TRBD2; v_gene: TRBV6-4; CDR3nt: TGTGCCAGCAGCTCCTCGGGACTAGCGACGACCGGGGAGCTGTTTTTT; CDR3aa: CASSSSGLATTGELFF
j_gene: TRBJ2-7; abundance: medium-sized; d_gene: -; v_gene: TRBV5-5; CDR3nt: TGTGCCAGCAGCTACCGGGACTCTGAACCCTACGAGCAGTACTTC; CDR3aa: CASSYRDSEPYEQYF
j_gene: TRBJ1-5; abundance: -; d_gene: -; v_gene: TRBV4-3; CDR3nt: TGCGCCAGCAGCCAAGATTTAGGGAATCAGCCCCAGCATTTT; CDR3aa: CASSQDLGNQPQHF